The clone carrying this TCR beta chain was observed a handful of times. The antigen is not known. There were TCR beta CDR3 regions amplified from RNA transcripts. A set of HTBI primers served as the primers for a first-round RT-PCR of the TCR CDR3. TCRdb reprocessed the multiplex PCR reads with MiXCR, giving one entry per CDR3 protein. The sample has hundreds of thousands of distinct CDR3 sequences, about 15% seen once. The CDR3 covers 14 residues. CDR1 is MNHEY and CDR2 is SMNVEV in the germline V gene (reference sequence). With V trimmed by 4 bases and J by 3 bases, 5 bases remained unmatched. With a duration under 2 months, the hyperthyroidism was newly diagnosed in patients aged 18 to 65. This sample is drawn from a study of T cells in Graves' hyperthyroidism and ophthalmopathy. General study points: Before onset, by a median of around six months, the model predicted ophthalmopathy.

Sequencing was performed on blood. The sequence was collected from a woman in her thirties with Graves' hyperthyroidism that later progressed to Graves' ophthalmopathy. The rearrangement joins TRBV27 to TRBJ2-7; the match to TRBD2 covers 8 bases. CDR3 DNA: TGTGCCAGCAGTTATGACGCGGGAGGCTACGAGCAGTACTTC. It codes for CASSYDAGGYEQYF.